This T cell receptor beta chain originates from a study of cytomegalovirus exposure and HLA in healthy donors. On the study more broadly: Per a later analysis, the roughly 690 first-cohort and some 130 validation repertoires shared one platform.

Study results and limitations: Cytomegalovirus status was reportedly diagnosed by the classifier with high specificity and sensitivity. The CMV antigen specificity of three CMV-associated chains was confirmed through in vitro analysis.

Libraries were prepared by immunoSEQ multiplex PCR; TCRdb keeps only in-frame clonotypes and omits some of them. The table lists 110,000 or so clones, about nine tenths of them singletons. This CDR3 comprises 14 residues. Trimming removed 0 bases at V and 0 bases at J, with 3 bases between. From germline, CDR1 is MGHRA and CDR2 YSYEKL. Turning to this clone: What it recognizes is unknown.

This TCR was recovered from a man in his late teens or twenties in good health and CMV-seronegative. Sequenced input: PBMCs. This rearrangement joins TRBV4-1 to TRBJ1-3; D remains ambiguous. CDR3 in DNA: TGCGCCAGCAGCCAAGACGTCTCTGGAAACACCATATATTTT. Encoded protein: CASSQDVSGNTIYF.